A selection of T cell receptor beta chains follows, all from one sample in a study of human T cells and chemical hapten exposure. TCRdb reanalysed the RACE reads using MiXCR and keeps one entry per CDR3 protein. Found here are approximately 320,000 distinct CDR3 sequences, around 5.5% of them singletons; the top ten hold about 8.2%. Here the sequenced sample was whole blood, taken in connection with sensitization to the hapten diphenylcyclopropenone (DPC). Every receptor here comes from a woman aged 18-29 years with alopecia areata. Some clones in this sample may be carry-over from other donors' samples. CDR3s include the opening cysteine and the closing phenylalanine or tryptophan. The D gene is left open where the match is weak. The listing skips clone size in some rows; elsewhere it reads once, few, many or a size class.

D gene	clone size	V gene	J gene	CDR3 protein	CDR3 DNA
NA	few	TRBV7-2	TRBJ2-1	CASSPSAPYNEQFF	TGTGCCAGCAGCCCCTCGGCCCCCTACAATGAGCAGTTCTTC
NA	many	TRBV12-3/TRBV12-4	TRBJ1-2	CASTPRAGPGYTF	TGTGCCAGCACCCCTCGGGCGGGGCCAGGCTACACCTTC
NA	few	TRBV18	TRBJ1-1	CASSPMRPALGDTEAFF	TGTGCCAGCTCACCTATGAGACCGGCGCTGGGAGACACTGAAGCTTTCTTT
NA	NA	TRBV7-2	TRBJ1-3	CASSRRQGNTIYF	TGTGCCAGCAGCCGGAGACAAGGAAACACCATATATTTT
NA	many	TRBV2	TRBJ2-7	CASSEYVGVEVLISYEQYF	TGTGCCAGCAGTGAATATGTGGGGGTAGAGGTCCTGATCTCCTACGAGCAGTACTTC
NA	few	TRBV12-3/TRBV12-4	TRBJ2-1	CASSRLFYEQFF	TGTGCCAGCAGCCGTCTCTTTTATGAGCAGTTCTTC
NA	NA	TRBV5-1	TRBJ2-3	CASSSNTGGDTQYF	TGCGCCAGCAGCTCAAACACCGGCGGAGATACGCAGTATTTT
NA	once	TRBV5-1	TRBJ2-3	CASSLGLTSSTDTQYF	TGCGCCAGCAGCTTGGGACTAACCTCTAGCACAGATACGCAGTATTTT
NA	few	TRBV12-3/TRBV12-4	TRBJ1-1	CASSKPGEAFF	TGTGCCAGTTCGAAGCCAGGCGAAGCTTTCTTT
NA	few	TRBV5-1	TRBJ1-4	CASRPQGVSEKLFF	TGCGCCAGCAGGCCACAGGGAGTTTCGGAAAAACTGTTTTTT
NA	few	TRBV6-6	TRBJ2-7	CASSYGELAPYEQYF	TGTGCCAGCAGTTACGGTGAACTAGCCCCCTACGAGCAGTACTTC
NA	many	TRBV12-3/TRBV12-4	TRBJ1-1	CASSSDGPEAFF	TGTGCCAGCAGTTCGGACGGCCCTGAAGCTTTCTTT
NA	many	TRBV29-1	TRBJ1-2	CSVVGGHGYTF	TGCAGCGTTGTGGGGGGGCATGGCTACACCTTC
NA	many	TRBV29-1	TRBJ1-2	CSTRGNGYTF	TGCTCTACTAGGGGTAACGGCTACACCTTC
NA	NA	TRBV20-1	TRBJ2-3	CSASRADTQYF	TGCAGTGCTAGCCGCGCAGATACGCAGTATTTT
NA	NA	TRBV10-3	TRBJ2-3	CAISTSGAPGYDTQYF	TGTGCCATCAGTACATCTGGGGCGCCTGGTTATGATACGCAGTATTTT
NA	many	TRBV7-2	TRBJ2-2	CASRLLTGELFF	TGTGCCAGCAGACTATTAACCGGGGAGCTGTTTTTT
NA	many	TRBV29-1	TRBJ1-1	CSVERGWFQTEAFF	TGCAGCGTTGAAAGGGGGTGGTTTCAGACTGAAGCTTTCTTT
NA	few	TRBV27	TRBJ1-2	CASSLSPDRFFYGYTF	TGTGCCAGCAGTTTATCCCCCGACCGATTTTTCTATGGCTACACCTTC
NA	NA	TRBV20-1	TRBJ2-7	CSARGIGGSHEQYF	TGCAGTGCTAGAGGAATAGGGGGGTCCCACGAGCAGTACTTC
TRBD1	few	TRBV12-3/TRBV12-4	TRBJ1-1	CASSWLGQLNTEAFF	TGTGCCAGCAGTTGGCTGGGACAGTTGAACACTGAAGCTTTCTTT
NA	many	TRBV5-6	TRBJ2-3	CASSLGFSTDTQYF	TGTGCCAGCAGCTTAGGCTTTAGCACAGATACGCAGTATTTT
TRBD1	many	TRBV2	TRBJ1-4	CASSVQGWNEKLFF	TGTGCCAGCAGCGTACAGGGGTGGAATGAAAAACTGTTTTTT
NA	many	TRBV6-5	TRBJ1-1	CASTNLPGPDTEAFF	TGTGCCAGCACTAACCTCCCGGGGCCGGACACTGAAGCTTTCTTT
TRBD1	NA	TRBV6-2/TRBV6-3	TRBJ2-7	CASCLFPLGTGKDEQYF	TGTGCCAGCTGTCTCTTCCCTTTGGGGACAGGGAAAGACGAGCAGTACTTC
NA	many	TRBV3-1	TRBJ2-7	CASSQSAGAYEQYF	TGTGCCAGCAGCCAATCCGCGGGGGCGTACGAGCAGTACTTC
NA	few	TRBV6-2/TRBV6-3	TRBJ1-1	CASSQTPTKAGHLNTEAFF	TGTGCCAGCAGTCAAACACCTACTAAAGCCGGACACCTGAACACTGAAGCTTTCTTT
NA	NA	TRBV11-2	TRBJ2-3	CASSHIRGPSADTQYF	TGTGCCAGCAGCCATATCAGGGGACCCTCTGCAGATACGCAGTATTTT
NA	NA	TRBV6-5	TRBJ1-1	CASSYESAQNTEAFF	TGTGCCAGCAGTTATGAGTCAGCCCAAAACACTGAAGCTTTCTTT
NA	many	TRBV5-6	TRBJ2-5	CASSLDPGVQETQYF	TGTGCCAGCAGCTTGGATCCAGGAGTACAAGAGACCCAGTACTTC
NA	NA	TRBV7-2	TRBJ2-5	CASSRSLPRLETQYF	TGTGCCAGCAGCCGCTCCCTGCCCAGATTAGAGACCCAGTACTTC
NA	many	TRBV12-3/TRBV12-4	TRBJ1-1	CASSFGVTEAFF	TGTGCCAGCAGTTTTGGCGTAACTGAAGCTTTCTTT
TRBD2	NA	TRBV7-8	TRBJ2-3	CASTRSRVREHTDTQYF	TGTGCCAGCACGAGAAGCAGGGTGCGGGAGCACACAGATACGCAGTATTTT
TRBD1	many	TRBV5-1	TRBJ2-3	CASSSMTGVPPDTQYF	TGCGCCAGCAGCAGTATGACAGGGGTCCCCCCAGATACGCAGTATTTT
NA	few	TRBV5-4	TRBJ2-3	CASFRGPRGDTQYF	TGTGCCAGCTTCAGGGGTCCGCGGGGAGATACGCAGTATTTT
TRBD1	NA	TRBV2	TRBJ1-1	CASNRGLVNTEAFF	TGTGCCAGCAATAGGGGGCTGGTGAACACTGAAGCTTTCTTT
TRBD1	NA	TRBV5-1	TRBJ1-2	CASSFDRGGSYTF	TGCGCCAGCAGCTTCGACAGGGGCGGGAGCTACACCTTC
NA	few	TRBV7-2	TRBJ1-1	CASSLYSRGTEAFF	TGTGCCAGCAGCTTATACAGTCGTGGCACTGAAGCTTTCTTT
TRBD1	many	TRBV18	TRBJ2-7	CASSPTGGSYEQYF	TGTGCCAGCTCCCCAACAGGGGGCTCCTACGAGCAGTACTTC
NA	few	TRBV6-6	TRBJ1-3	CASSSPRENTIYF	TGTGCCAGCAGTTCACCCCGAGAAAACACCATATATTTT
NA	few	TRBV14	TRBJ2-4	CASSQAPAGINIQYF	TGTGCCAGCAGCCAAGCCCCTGCGGGGATAAACATTCAGTACTTC
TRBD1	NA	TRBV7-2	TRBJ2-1	CASGGRDSYNEQFF	TGTGCCAGCGGAGGCCGGGACAGCTACAATGAGCAGTTCTTC
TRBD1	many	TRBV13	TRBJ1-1	CASSLGRTGQMNTEAFF	TGTGCCAGCAGCTTAGGGAGGACAGGGCAAATGAACACTGAAGCTTTCTTT
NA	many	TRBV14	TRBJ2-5	CASSQDDGDPVWTQYF	TGTGCCAGCAGCCAAGATGATGGGGACCCCGTTTGGACCCAGTACTTC
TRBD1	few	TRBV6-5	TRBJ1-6	CASSRGQENSPLHF	TGTGCCAGCAGTCGCGGACAGGAGAATTCACCCCTCCACTTT
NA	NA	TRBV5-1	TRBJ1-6	CASSLGSLGTYNSPLHF	TGCGCCAGCAGCTTGGGCAGCCTCGGAACTTATAATTCACCCCTCCACTTT
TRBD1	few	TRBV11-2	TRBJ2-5	CASSPGQVPHKETQYF	TGTGCCAGCAGCCCTGGACAGGTCCCACACAAAGAGACCCAGTACTTC
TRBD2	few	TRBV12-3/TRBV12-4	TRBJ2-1	CASSPAGGQSSYNEQFF	TGTGCCAGCAGTCCAGCGGGGGGCCAAAGCTCCTACAATGAGCAGTTCTTC
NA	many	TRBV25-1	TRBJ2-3	CASSELFPDQKRTDTQYF	TGTGCCAGCAGTGAATTGTTCCCGGATCAGAAGAGGACAGATACGCAGTATTTT
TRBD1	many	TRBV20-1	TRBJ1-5	CSACVIGQGAEEQNQPQHF	TGCAGTGCTTGCGTGATCGGACAGGGGGCCGAGGAACAAAATCAGCCCCAGCATTTT
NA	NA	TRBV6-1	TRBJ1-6	CASSEVQLSPLHF	TGTGCCAGCAGTGAAGTGCAGCTCTCACCCCTCCACTTT
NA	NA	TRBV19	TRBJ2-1	CASSARDPRHEQFF	TGTGCCAGTAGTGCCCGGGACCCGCGGCATGAGCAGTTCTTC
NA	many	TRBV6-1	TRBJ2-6	CASTGGPGANVLTF	TGTGCCAGCACTGGGGGGCCTGGGGCCAACGTCCTGACTTTC
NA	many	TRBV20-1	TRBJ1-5	CSASYGGVYQPQHF	TGCAGTGCTAGTTACGGGGGGGTTTATCAGCCCCAGCATTTT
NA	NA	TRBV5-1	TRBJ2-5	CASSQTRTKLETQYF	TGCGCCAGCAGCCAAACCCGGACAAAACTGGAGACCCAGTACTTC